Listed below are T cell receptor beta chains from one sample, sequenced in a study of PD-1 blockade in classical Hodgkin lymphoma. Data came from immunoSEQ multiplex PCR; TCRdb stores just in-frame clones and leaves some out. The table includes roughly 24,000 clones, more than 65% detected once. The sequenced sample was peripheral blood mononuclear cells (PBMCs), obtained before the fourth cycle of nivolumab. The receptors originated from a human donor with classical Hodgkin lymphoma. The CDR3 runs from the conserved cysteine through the conserved F or W. A D gene is named only where the DNA matches it firmly. Some rows mark clone size as missing; the rest say once, few, many or name a class of expanded clone.

d_gene,v_gene,j_gene,abundance,CDR3aa,CDR3nt
.,TRBV2,TRBJ1-1,.,CASRPAGGAEAFF,TGTGCCAGCAGGCCAGCAGGTGGTGCTGAAGCTTTCTTT
.,TRBV2,TRBJ1-1,few,CASSEIVRLGEAFF,TGTGCCAGCAGTGAAATAGTCAGGCTAGGGGAAGCTTTCTTT
TRBD2,TRBV13,TRBJ2-3,.,CASSVGTSGTTDTQYF,TGTGCCAGCAGCGTAGGGACTAGCGGGACGACAGATACGCAGTATTTT
TRBD1,TRBV5-1,TRBJ1-5,.,CASSSRSGTGKYNLQPQHF,TGCGCCAGCAGCTCCAGATCCGGGACAGGAAAATATAACCTGCAGCCCCAGCATTTT
.,TRBV7-3,TRBJ2-3,once,CASSSLRDQVMADTQYF,TGTGCCAGCAGCTCGTTAAGAGACCAGGTCATGGCAGATACGCAGTATTTT
TRBD2,TRBV28,TRBJ2-2,.,CASSLGGSFTGELFF,TGTGCCAGCAGTCTCGGGGGGAGCTTCACCGGGGAGCTGTTTTTT
.,TRBV9,TRBJ1-4,.,CASSEGGTNEKLFF,TGTGCCAGCAGCGAAGGGGGGACTAATGAAAAACTGTTTTTT
TRBD2,TRBV7-8,TRBJ2-2,.,CASSLYGSGRWGTGELFF,TGTGCCAGCAGCTTATATGGTAGCGGGAGATGGGGAACCGGGGAGCTGTTTTTT
.,TRBV4-1,TRBJ2-2,.,CASSHPRGPDQLTGELFF,TGCGCCAGCAGCCACCCAAGAGGACCGGACCAATTAACCGGGGAGCTGTTTTTT
.,TRBV23-1,TRBJ2-1,.,CASSRQVWGNEQFF,TGCGCCAGCAGTCGACAGGTCTGGGGCAATGAGCAGTTCTTC
.,TRBV9,TRBJ2-1,.,CASSVGFRERQFF,TGTGCCAGCAGCGTAGGTTTCCGGGAAAGGCAGTTCTTC
.,TRBV5-1,TRBJ2-1,.,CASSLGGTTYNEQFF,TGCGCCAGCAGCTTGGGAGGGACAACCTACAATGAGCAGTTCTTC
.,TRBV19,TRBJ2-1,few,CASNTWGGNEQFF,TGTGCCAGTAACACTTGGGGAGGCAATGAGCAGTTCTTC
TRBD1,TRBV2,TRBJ2-2,few,CASMGQATGELFF,TGTGCCAGCATGGGACAGGCCACCGGGGAGCTGTTTTTT
.,TRBV6-1,TRBJ1-3,.,CASSEELDTIYF,TGTGCCAGCAGTGAAGAGTTAGACACCATATATTTT
.,TRBV2,TRBJ1-2,.,CASSADSRSLYGYTF,TGTGCCAGCAGTGCCGACTCTCGGTCCCTCTATGGCTACACCTTC
TRBD2,TRBV6-1,TRBJ2-1,.,CASSEGREINEQFF,TGTGCCAGCAGTGAAGGGCGGGAGATAAATGAGCAGTTCTTC
TRBD2,TRBV7-9,TRBJ2-2,.,CASSSGLADTGELFF,TGTGCCAGCAGTTCCGGACTAGCGGACACCGGGGAGCTGTTTTTT
.,TRBV6-5,TRBJ2-7,.,CASSYQGRDEQYF,TGTGCCAGCAGTTACCAGGGCCGTGACGAGCAGTACTTC
.,TRBV2,TRBJ1-6,once,CASKPSPSPLHF,TGTGCCAGCAAGCCCTCCCCTTCACCCCTCCACTTT
.,TRBV12-2,TRBJ2-7,.,CASRPLEREDTKEQYF,TGTGCAAGTCGCCCCTTGGAGCGGGAGGACACAAAGGAGCAGTACTTC
.,TRBV29-1,TRBJ1-1,few,CSCSTSGTEAFF,TGCAGCTGTTCCACGTCTGGGACTGAAGCTTTCTTT
.,TRBV5-1,TRBJ2-7,.,CASSFGVGEQYF,TGCGCCAGCAGCTTCGGGGTGGGCGAGCAGTACTTC
TRBD2,TRBV16,TRBJ2-7,.,CASSLGGRGEQYF,TGTGCCAGCAGCCTAGGAGGGAGGGGCGAGCAGTACTTC
.,TRBV23-1,TRBJ2-7,.,CASRQLAAPYEQYF,TGCGCCAGCCGTCAACTAGCCGCCCCCTACGAGCAGTACTTC
TRBD1,TRBV30,TRBJ1-5,.,CAWSGDRGHQPQHF,TGTGCCTGGAGTGGGGACAGGGGGCATCAGCCCCAGCATTTT
TRBD1,TRBV19,TRBJ1-2,once,CASSSTGGNYGYTF,TGTGCCAGTAGCTCGACAGGGGGTAACTATGGCTACACCTTC
.,TRBV28,TRBJ2-7,.,CASSTPTYEQYF,TGTGCCAGCAGTACCCCGACCTACGAGCAGTACTTC
.,TRBV5-4,TRBJ1-2,.,CASSEPDRPGYTF,TGTGCCAGCAGCGAACCTGACAGGCCGGGCTACACCTTC
.,TRBV30,TRBJ2-7,.,CAWRRPGLQYEQYF,TGTGCCTGGAGGCGTCCGGGACTGCAGTACGAGCAGTACTTC
.,TRBV27,TRBJ1-3,.,CASSPYVQASGNTIYF,TGTGCCAGCAGTCCCTACGTTCAGGCCTCTGGAAACACCATATATTTT
TRBD1,TRBV4-2,TRBJ2-5,.,CASSQDLQGLETQYF,TGTGCCAGCAGCCAAGACTTACAGGGGTTAGAGACCCAGTACTTC
TRBD2,TRBV11-2,TRBJ2-7,.,CASSLPGGIAYEQYF,TGTGCCAGCAGCCTTCCGGGGGGTATCGCCTACGAGCAGTACTTC
.,TRBV7-6,TRBJ2-3,.,CASQLGGSTDTQYF,TGTGCCAGCCAGCTAGGGGGGAGCACAGATACGCAGTATTTT
.,TRBV5-1,TRBJ1-1,.,CASSRTGFEAFF,TGCGCCAGCAGCCGAACAGGGTTTGAAGCTTTCTTT
.,TRBV28,TRBJ1-5,.,CASSSKPWGGRSNQPQHF,TGTGCCAGCAGTTCGAAGCCCTGGGGCGGCCGAAGCAATCAGCCCCAGCATTTT
.,TRBV19,TRBJ2-2,once,CASLQGGLNTGELFF,TGTGCCAGTCTTCAGGGGGGGTTAAACACCGGGGAGCTGTTTTTT
TRBD1,TRBV9,TRBJ2-5,.,CASSTWDSTRETQYF,TGTGCCAGCAGCACCTGGGACAGTACACGGGAGACCCAGTACTTC